Below are 23 T cell receptor beta chains sequenced from a single sample in a study of OX40 agonist ivuxolimab in advanced cancers. Generated by immunoSEQ multiplex PCR, the TCRdb table keeps only in-frame clones and is missing some. Here the sample spans some 99,000 clones, around 91% being singletons. Here the sequenced sample was CD4+ or CD8+ T cells sorted from blood, taken in a trial of the OX40 agonist ivuxolimab. These receptors all come from an adult with an advanced solid tumor such as melanoma, head and neck, liver or kidney cancer.

The chain uses TRBV7-2 and TRBJ2-1, with D maybe TRBD2 (6 bases). V dropped 6 bases and J dropped 9 bases, with 18 bases sitting between them. This CDR3 comprises 14 residues. CDR1 is SGHTA and CDR2 is FQGNSA in the germline V gene. This CDR3 is CASRAGSGSGEQFF. As DNA, the CDR3 is TGTGCCAGCAGAGCGGGTAGTGGGAGTGGTGAGCAGTTCTTC.

This chain connects TRBV10-3 to TRBJ2-1; 9 nucleotides line up with TRBD2. Germline assignment: CDR1 ENHRY and CDR2 SYGVKD. The CDR3 consists of 13 residues. Trimming removed 10 bases from V and 9 bases from J; junction bases left unmatched: 10. CDR3 region: CATRGREGGEQFF. CDR3 DNA: TGTGCCACCCGGGGGCGGGAGGGGGGTGAGCAGTTCTTC.

This chain joins TRBV27 and TRBJ1-1; no clear D gene. The V gene lost 5 bases and the J gene lost 2 bases, with 9 bases spanning the gap. From germline, CDR1 is MNHEY and CDR2 SMNVEV (reference sequence). The CDR3 is 13 amino acids. The CDR3 protein is CASSPLRNTEAFF. DNA of the CDR3: TGTGCCAGCAGTCCTCTAAGAAACACTGAAGCTTTCTTT.

The V and J genes are TRBV5-1 and TRBJ2-3; TRBD1 matches at 7 bases. Germline V gives CDR1 SGHRS, CDR2 YFSETQ. This CDR3 has 16 amino acids. Trimming took 3 bases from V and 1 from J; bases not matched to a gene: 8. The CDR3 nucleotides read TGCGCCAGCAGCTGGTACCGGGACAGTGGCACAGATACGCAGTATTTT. As protein: CASSWYRDSGTDTQYF.

This clone came up once. The V and J genes are TRBV11-2 and TRBJ1-5; D remains unclear. Germline lookup yields CDR1 SGHAT and CDR2 FQNNGV. The CDR3 contains 13 residues. With 5 bases removed from V and 1 base from J, the gap between germline ends came to 6 bases. As DNA, the CDR3 is TGTGCCAGCAGCCGCTGGAGCAATCAGCCCCAGCATTTT. This translates into CASSRWSNQPQHF.

V is TRBV4-2 and J is TRBJ2-1, with TRBD2 matching 7 bases. Trimming cost V 0 bases and J 8 bases; bases outside gene matches: 10. CDR3 length equals 16 residues. Germline-derived CDR1 and CDR2 are LGHNA and YNFKEQ. The CDR3 reads CASSQDLAGDSDEQFF. CDR3 DNA: TGTGCCAGCAGCCAAGATCTCGCGGGAGATTCGGATGAGCAGTTCTTC.

The chain couples TRBV15 to TRBJ2-7; 13 bases agree with TRBD2. This CDR3 comprises 16 residues. Germline assignment: CDR1 LNHNV and CDR2 YYDKDF (reference sequence). V dropped 1 base and J dropped 2; count of bases not matched to a gene: 2. CDR3 region: CATSRGGTSGAYEQYF. The CDR3 DNA reads TGTGCCACCAGCAGAGGTGGGACTAGCGGGGCCTACGAGCAGTACTTC.

The genes are TRBV9 and TRBJ2-3; 9 bases are shared with TRBD2. Germline V gene sequence: CDR1 SGDLS, CDR2 YYNGEE. CDR3 length: 16 residues. V lost 3 bases and J lost 3; bases outside the gene matches: 8. CDR3 region: CASSGIAGAGTDTQYF. The DNA for the CDR3 is TGTGCCAGCAGCGGGATAGCGGGAGCGGGGACAGATACGCAGTATTTT. The complete variable domain, with remaining parts taken from reference TRBV9 and TRBJ2-3, reads DSGVTQTPKHLITATGQRVTLRCSPRSGDLSVYWYQQSLDQGLQFLIQYYNGEERAKGNILERFSAQQFPDLHSELNLSSLELGDSALYFCASSGIAGAGTDTQYFGPGTRLTVL.

This chain links TRBV27 with TRBJ2-3; tentative D call: TRBD1 (6 bases). CDR1 and CDR2 (germline): MNHEY, SMNVEV (reference sequence). The ends were cut back, 3 bases at V and 0 bases at J, with 16 bases in the middle. The CDR3 runs to 17 residues. In DNA form, the CDR3 reads TGTGCCAGCAGTTTGGGGCTGACAGGTGTCAGCACAGATACGCAGTATTTT. It encodes CASSLGLTGVSTDTQYF.

The chain is built from TRBV9 and TRBJ2-7; 7 bases are a match to TRBD2. CDR1 and CDR2 from the germline V gene are SGDLS and YYNGEE. The J segment lost 2 bases and the V segment lost 0 bases, leaving 8 bases of the junction unmatched. CDR3 size: 16 residues. CDR3 loop: CASSVGLATDTYEQYF. The DNA of the CDR3 is TGTGCCAGCAGCGTAGGACTAGCCACTGATACCTACGAGCAGTACTTC.

The rearrangement uses TRBV7-9 and TRBJ1-4, with 7 positions matching TRBD1. CDR1 and CDR2 from the germline V gene are SEHNR and FQNEAQ (reference sequence). This CDR3 is 12 amino acids long. V lost 5 bases, J lost 12 bases, and 6 bases stayed unmatched. The DNA of the CDR3 is TGTGCCAGCAGCATGTCCACAGGGGAACTGTTTTTT. As protein: CASSMSTGELFF.

V and J are TRBV11-3 and TRBJ2-7; possible D gene TRBD1, 6 bases. This CDR3 comprises 13 residues. The ends were cut back, 6 bases at V and 6 bases at J, with 15 bases in the middle. Germline CDR1 is SGHNT and CDR2 is YENEEA. This CDR3 reads CASSLDRHREQYF. The CDR3 region has the DNA TGTGCCAGCAGTCTTGACAGGCATCGCGAGCAGTACTTC.

The chain recombines TRBV6-6 with TRBJ1-4; TRBD1 aligns across 7 bases. The V gene end was trimmed by 6 bases and the J gene end by 5 bases; junction bases not matched to a gene: 6. Germline-derived CDR1 and CDR2 are MNHNY and SVGAGI (reference sequence). The CDR3 is 14 residues long. This chain's CDR3 is CASRSGQDNEKLFF. Here the CDR3 DNA reads TGTGCCAGCAGATCTGGACAGGACAATGAAAAACTGTTTTTT.

The rearrangement uses TRBV19 and TRBJ2-2; 9 nucleotides align to TRBD1. Trimming removed 3 bases from V and 4 bases from J; junction bases left unmatched: 12. The CDR3 loop spans 18 amino acids. Germline V gives CDR1 LNHDA, CDR2 SQIVND (reference sequence). CDR3 residues: CASSMLHRDRAGTGELFF. CDR3 nucleotides: TGTGCCAGTAGTATGCTTCATCGGGACAGGGCAGGCACCGGGGAGCTGTTTTTT.

The chain recombines TRBV29-1 with TRBJ1-2; D is perhaps TRBD1 (5 bases). Germline CDR1 SQVTM, CDR2 ANQGSEA. The ends were cut back, 6 bases at V and 4 bases at J, with 15 bases in the middle. The CDR3 contains 13 residues. CDR3 amino acids: CSVPAVGLYGYTF. CDR3 DNA sequence: TGCAGCGTCCCGGCGGTGGGGCTCTATGGCTACACCTTC.

This clone was detected once. The chain recombines TRBV5-1 with TRBJ2-5, with no clear D. Germline CDR1 SGHRS, CDR2 YFSETQ. V gave up 6 bases and J gave up 0 bases, with 9 bases separating them. The CDR3 is made up of 13 amino acids. The CDR3 sequence is CASTQDNQETQYF. The CDR3 nucleotides read TGCGCCAGCACCCAAGACAACCAAGAGACCCAGTACTTC. The variable domain in full, completed from reference TRBV5-1 and TRBJ2-5, reads KAGVTQTPRYLIKTRGQQVTLSCSPISGHRSVSWYQQTPGQGLQFLFEYFSETQRNKGNFPGRFSGRQFSNSRSEMNVSTLELGDSALYLCASTQDNQETQYFGPGTRLLVL.

The V and J genes are TRBV11-2 and TRBJ2-5; 10 bases agree with TRBD2. J was trimmed by 2 bases and V by 3 bases; bases with no gene match: 6. Germline assignment: CDR1 SGHAT and CDR2 FQNNGV. This CDR3 contains 16 residues. The CDR3 nucleotides read TGTGCCAGCAGCTTTGGGCTAGCGGGAGCACAAGAGACCCAGTACTTC. It codes for CASSFGLAGAQETQYF.

J is TRBJ2-7 and V is TRBV27; 9 positions match TRBD1. The CDR3 has 15 amino acids. The ends lost 4 bases at V and 3 bases at J; junction bases unmatched: 7. Germline V gene data show CDR1 as MNHEY and CDR2 as SMNVEV (reference sequence). This chain's CDR3 is CASSSLGTGNYEQYF. The CDR3, as DNA: TGTGCCAGCAGTTCACTAGGGACAGGGAACTACGAGCAGTACTTC.

The chain couples TRBV7-2 to TRBJ2-3; 10 bases match TRBD1. The CDR3 is 14 amino acids. V dropped 3 bases and J dropped 8; count of bases not matched to a gene: 5. The germline V gene encodes CDR1 SGHTA and CDR2 FQGNSA. The CDR3 DNA reads TGTGCCAGCAGCTTGAGGACAGGGGGTGGTACGCAGTATTTT. It codes for CASSLRTGGGTQYF.

The J gene is TRBJ2-5, the V gene TRBV6-6; 7 nucleotides agree with TRBD1. The tail of the sequence fits TRBJ2-7 better, so the J call may be wrong. Germline V gene sequence: CDR1 MNHNY, CDR2 SVGAGI (reference sequence). This CDR3 is built from 13 residues. The CDR3 DNA sequence: TGTGCCAGCAGCCTTGACAGGGTCCGCGAGCAGTACTTC. This translates into CASSLDRVREQYF.

The gene calls are TRBV28 and TRBJ2-5; the match to TRBD2 covers 7 bases. V dropped 2 bases and J dropped 13; count of bases not matched to a gene: 13. From germline, CDR1 is MDHEN and CDR2 SYDVKM. The length of the CDR3 is 14 residues. The CDR3 DNA follows: TGTGCCAGCAGTTTACCTTATCCAGGGAGGGAGTTGTACTTC. Its translation is CASSLPYPGRELYF.

About this clone: A junction end diverges from the germline sequence, so it may reflect a read error. The chain combines TRBV7-7 with TRBJ2-1, with 8 positions matching TRBD2. The CDR3 spans 15 residues. In germline, CDR1 is SSHAT, CDR2 FNYEAQ (reference sequence). The CDR3 sequence: CASSLVPSGYDEQFF. Written as DNA, the CDR3 is TGTGCTAGCAGCTTAGTCCCTAGCGGGTACGATGAGCAGTTCTTC.

The gene calls are TRBV30 and TRBJ1-4, with 7 positions matching TRBD1. The CDR3 is 14 residues long. J gave up 4 bases and V 2 bases, and 4 bases lay outside the gene matches. Germline-derived CDR1 and CDR2 are GTSNPN and SVGIG (reference sequence). The chain's CDR3 is CAWSWGQINEKLFF. The CDR3 DNA is TGTGCCTGGAGTTGGGGACAGATTAATGAAAAACTGTTTTTT.